The 20 T cell receptor beta chains given below trace back to one sample, sequenced in a study of T cell responses to AZD1222 COVID-19 vaccine listed by TCRdb under 2021. Per the publication, the time point label means: baseline before first vaccination. The library came from the immunoSEQ multiplex PCR assay. Not all clones reach the TCRdb copy of this immuneACCESS table, which keeps in-frame sequences only. Checked studies attribute under half of the gap to unresolved V genes and leave the rest unexplained. Present in this sample are 25,000 to 35,000 clones, roughly nine tenths of which were seen just once. The leading ten clones occupy 45% to 55% of the sample. The sequencing here drew on peripheral blood, taken on day 0 of AZD1222 vaccination. The source is an adult in good health.

The chain joins TRBV6-5 to TRBJ1-6; TRBD1 is a possible D gene (5 bases). Trimming took 8 bases from V and 6 from J, leaving 8 bases between them. This CDR3 comprises 12 residues. Germline-derived CDR1 and CDR2 are MNHEY and SVGAGI. CDR3 coding DNA: TGTGCCAGCCGGACATTTAATTCACCCCTCCACTTT. Translating gives CASRTFNSPLHF.

The chain links TRBV6-5 to TRBJ2-3; D gene ambiguous. The CDR3 is 15 residues long. CDR1 and CDR2 from the germline V gene are MNHEY and SVGAGI. V lost 2 bases to trimming and J lost 3 bases, with 12 bases between them. CDR3 amino acids: CASSYTPTQTDTQYF. The CDR3 DNA is TGTGCCAGCAGTTACACCCCGACACAGACAGATACGCAGTATTTT.

In its sample, this clone was seen once. The chain couples TRBV5-4 to TRBJ1-1; 7 positions agree with TRBD1. V shed 3 bases, J shed 3 bases, and the junction held 5 bases outside the gene matches. The CDR3 loop spans 14 amino acids. Looked up from germline, CDR1 is SGHNT and CDR2 is YYREEE (reference sequence). This CDR3 reads CASSYTGADTEAFF. CDR3 DNA: TGTGCCAGCAGCTACACAGGGGCGGACACTGAAGCTTTCTTT.

The rearrangement uses TRBV25-1 and TRBJ2-1; D unresolved. The CDR3 is 16 residues long. V lost 4 bases and J lost 9, with 22 bases in between. Germline CDR1 MGHDK, CDR2 SYGVNS. In DNA, the CDR3 is TGTGCCAGCAGTGCCACCCGCCCGAATCGGAACATTGAGCAGTTCTTC. Its protein is CASSATRPNRNIEQFF.

The chain is built from TRBV24-1 and TRBJ1-2; D might be TRBD1 (5 bases). The length of the CDR3 is 13 residues. Germline V gene sequence: CDR1 KGHDR, CDR2 SFDVKD. V lost 3 bases to trimming and J lost 8 bases, with 12 bases between them. The CDR3 DNA sequence: TGTGCCACCAGTGATCGACCCCAGGGCGGCTACACCTTC. It is translated as CATSDRPQGGYTF.

The DNA of the CDR3 is TGTGCCTGTTGCTGCGGACAGGGATTGGATGAAAAACTGTTTTTT. It yields the protein CACCCGQGLDEKLFF. The chain couples TRBV30 to TRBJ1-4; 8 positions agree with TRBD1. CDR1 and CDR2 from the germline V gene are GTSNPN and SVGIG (reference sequence). The CDR3 is made up of 15 amino acids. The trim removed 6 bases at V and 6 bases at J, leaving 12 bases unmatched.

The CDR3 DNA sequence: TGTGCCAGCAGCTCAGCGGCGGAAGGGAATGAGCAGTTCTTC. Encoded protein: CASSSAAEGNEQFF. The chain couples TRBV9 to TRBJ2-1; the D gene is possibly TRBD2 (5 bases). V dropped 4 bases and J dropped 7 bases, with 15 bases sitting between them. This CDR3 is built from 14 residues. Germline CDR1 and CDR2: SGDLS and YYNGEE.

The chain carries TRBV30 and TRBJ2-1; D gene unclear. Trimming removed 2 bases at V and 12 bases at J, with 14 bases between. CDR3 length equals 12 residues. The germline V gene encodes CDR1 GTSNPN and CDR2 SVGIG (reference sequence). In nucleotides, the CDR3 is TGTGCCTGGAGTCCCCCGAGGCCCCCGCAGTTCTTC. This gives the protein CAWSPPRPPQFF.

The chain joins TRBV7-9 to TRBJ1-2, with TRBD1 matching 9 bases. Germline V gene sequence: CDR1 SEHNR, CDR2 FQNEAQ (reference sequence). This CDR3 contains 14 residues. Losses at the gene ends were 5 bases for V and 5 bases for J; bases not matched to a gene: 6. The CDR3 sequence is CASSPGQGIYGYTF. In nucleotides, the CDR3 is TGTGCCAGCAGCCCCGGACAGGGGATTTATGGCTACACCTTC.

This chain uses TRBV3-1 (or the pseudogene TRBV3-2) with TRBJ2-7, with TRBD2 as a possible D gene (7 bases). The CDR3 runs to 18 residues. Germline lookup yields CDR1 LGHDT and CDR2 YNNKEL (reference sequence). V lost 2 bases to trimming and J lost 4 bases, with 24 bases between them. CDR3 protein: CASSQTSSRGAARYEQYF. CDR3 nucleotides: TGTGCCAGCAGCCAAACGAGTTCCCGGGGGGCGGCTCGATACGAGCAGTACTTC.

The chain is built from TRBV6-5 and TRBJ1-2, with D unclear. Trimming pared 0 bases from V and 8 bases from J, leaving 10 bases between. Germline CDR1 reads MNHEY; CDR2 reads SVGAGI. The CDR3 sequence is 13 residues long. As DNA, the CDR3 is TGTGCCAGCAGTTACTCGGCGGGGAGAGGCTACACCTTC. Protein sequence: CASSYSAGRGYTF.

The chain carries TRBV5-1 and TRBJ1-6; 7 bases map to TRBD1. In germline, CDR1 is SGHRS, CDR2 YFSETQ. This CDR3 region has 16 residues. Trimming cost V 4 bases and J 0 bases; bases outside gene matches: 4. CDR3 DNA sequence: TGCGCCAGCAGCCCGAGACAGGGCTCCTATAATTCACCCCTCCACTTT. Amino acid sequence: CASSPRQGSYNSPLHF.

The chain has TRBV18 and TRBJ1-1, with 9 bases matching TRBD1. Trimming took 1 base from V and 12 from J; bases not matched to a gene: 21. CDR3 length: 18 amino acids. The germline CDR1 and CDR2 sequences are KGHSH and LQKENI. The CDR3 bases are TGTGCCAGCTCACCACGCCCAGACAGGGGGACACTGAAGCTTTCCCCTTTCTTT. Amino acids: CASSPRPDRGTLKLSPFF.

The chain has TRBV3-1 (or the pseudogene TRBV3-2) and TRBJ2-7, with D perhaps matching TRBD2 (5 bases). V lost 1 base to trimming and J lost 6 bases, with 10 bases between them. CDR1 is LGHDT, CDR2 YNNKEL, per germline (reference sequence). The CDR3 is made up of 13 amino acids. The CDR3 DNA reads TGTGCCAGCAGCCAAGGAGGGCTTCTCGAGCAGTACTTC. Translation gives CASSQGGLLEQYF.

CDR3 in amino acids: CASSAQGSYGYTF. For the CDR3, the DNA is TGTGCCAGCAGCGCACAGGGGAGCTATGGCTACACCTTC. This chain links TRBV6-4 with TRBJ1-2, with 7 bases fitting TRBD1. The V gene end was trimmed by 6 bases and the J gene end by 4 bases; junction bases not matched to a gene: 5. Per germline, CDR1 MRHNA and CDR2 SNTAGT. This CDR3 comprises 13 residues.

The V and J genes are TRBV10-2 and TRBJ1-6; D call uncertain. Deletions cut 4 bases from V and 5 bases from J, with 6 bases between. The length of the CDR3 is 13 residues. In germline, CDR1 is WSHSY, CDR2 SAAADI. The CDR3 region is CASSAGDNSPLHF. In DNA form, the CDR3 reads TGCGCCAGCAGTGCGGGAGATAATTCACCCCTCCACTTT.

This clone has just one count. The rearrangement links TRBV30 to TRBJ1-5; the D gene is possibly TRBD1 (6 bases). The CDR3 is 13 residues long. V gave up 5 bases and J gave up 2 bases, with 10 bases separating them. The germline CDR1 and CDR2 sequences are GTSNPN and SVGIG (reference sequence). The CDR3 region is CAWDDRRNQPQHF. As DNA, the CDR3 is TGTGCCTGGGACGACAGGCGCAATCAGCCCCAGCATTTT.

The chain has TRBV5-8 and TRBJ2-5, with 11 bases lining up with TRBD1. The ends lost 4 bases at V and 5 bases at J; junction bases unmatched: 4. Germline loops: CDR1 SGHTS, CDR2 YDEGEE. The CDR3 sequence is 14 residues long. This CDR3 reads CASSRDRGTETQYF. The CDR3 DNA reads TGTGCCAGCAGCCGGGACAGGGGGACCGAGACCCAGTACTTC.

J is TRBJ2-7 and V is TRBV10-2; TRBD1 matches at 10 bases. CDR3 length equals 13 residues. V shed 7 bases, J shed 6 bases, and the junction held 6 bases outside the gene matches. Germline V gene lookup returns CDR1 WSHSY and CDR2 SAAADI. The CDR3 nucleotides are TGCGCCAGCACCCTGACAGGGGGCAGCGAGCAGTACTTC. This codes for CASTLTGGSEQYF.

The V gene is TRBV12-5, the J gene TRBJ2-2, with no clear D. Trimming pared 7 bases from V and 0 bases from J, leaving 21 bases between. The CDR3 runs 18 residues. Germline CDR1 reads LGHNT; CDR2 reads FRNRAP. The CDR3 coding sequence is TGTGCTAGTGCCCAAACAGCCGGATTCTTCGCGAACACCGGGGAGCTGTTTTTT. The encoded protein is CASAQTAGFFANTGELFF.